This record concerns one T cell receptor (beta chain) sequence. No antigen is known for it. This may be a read error: a much more frequent sequence differs by one nucleotide. The TCR beta CDR3 regions underwent amplification using RNA transcripts as the source. First-round RT-PCR with HTBI primers amplified the TCR CDR3 region. MiXCR was run by TCRdb on the multiplex PCR reads, yielding one entry per CDR3 protein. The sample comprises 360,000 or so distinct CDR3 sequences, about 15% of which are singletons, and under 25% rests with the top ten. Enrolled ophthalmopathy patients presented with a Clinical Activity Score of at least 3, a NOSPECS grade of at least 4, and disease duration under 3 months. Any patient presenting with uncontrolled infection, other autoimmune disease, pregnancy or lactation was left out. The sample is drawn from a study of T cells in Graves' hyperthyroidism and ophthalmopathy.

This CDR3 has 13 amino acids. V was cut by 3 bases and J by 4 bases, with 6 bases left in between. Study-wide results and caveats: Most clonotypes that expanded in the thyroid above 0.001 also showed up in blood. Ophthalmopathy could be told apart from stable hyperthyroidism with a 13 V-J model.

The genes are TRBV12-3 or TRBV12-4 and TRBJ1-4, with D unclear. The TCR was taken from a woman in her sixties with Graves' ophthalmopathy. The sample taken for sequencing was blood. DNA for the CDR3: TGTGCCAGCAGTTTCTCAAATAATGAAAAACTGTTTTTT. The encoded protein is CASSFSNNEKLFF.